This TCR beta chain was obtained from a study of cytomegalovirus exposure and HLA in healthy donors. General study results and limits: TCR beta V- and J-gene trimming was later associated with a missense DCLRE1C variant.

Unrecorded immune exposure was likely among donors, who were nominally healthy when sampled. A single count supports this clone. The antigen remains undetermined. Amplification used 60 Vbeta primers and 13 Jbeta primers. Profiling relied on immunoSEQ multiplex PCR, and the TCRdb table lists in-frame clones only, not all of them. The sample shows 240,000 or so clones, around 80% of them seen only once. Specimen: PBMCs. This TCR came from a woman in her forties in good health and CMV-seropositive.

CDR3 DNA sequence: TGCGCCAGCAGCTTCCAGACAGACTTGAACACTGAAGCTTTCTTT. It specifies CASSFQTDLNTEAFF. The chain couples TRBV5-1 to TRBJ1-1, with a tentative D call TRBD1 (5 bases). Trimming shortened V by 2 bases and J by 0 bases, and 11 bases separated the two germline ends. This CDR3 spans 15 amino acids. Germline loops: CDR1 SGHRS, CDR2 YFSETQ.